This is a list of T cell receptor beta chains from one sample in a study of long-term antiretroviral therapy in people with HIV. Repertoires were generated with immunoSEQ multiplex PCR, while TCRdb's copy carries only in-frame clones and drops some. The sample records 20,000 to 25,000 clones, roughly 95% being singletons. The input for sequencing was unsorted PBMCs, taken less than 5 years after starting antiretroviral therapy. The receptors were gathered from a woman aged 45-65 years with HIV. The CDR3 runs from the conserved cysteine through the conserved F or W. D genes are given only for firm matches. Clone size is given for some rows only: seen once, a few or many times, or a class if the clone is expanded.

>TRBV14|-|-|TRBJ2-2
TGTGCCAGCAGCCAAGTACCTAGCAACACCGGGGAGCTGTTTTTT
CASSQVPSNTGELFF
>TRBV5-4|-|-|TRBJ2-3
TGTGCCAGCAGCTTGGGTAGGGAATGGACAGATACGCAGTATTTT
CASSLGREWTDTQYF
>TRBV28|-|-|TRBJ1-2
TGTGCCAGCAGTCCGGGGCCAGAAAACTATGGCTACACCTTC
CASSPGPENYGYTF
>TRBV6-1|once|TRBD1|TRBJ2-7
TGTGCCAGCAGCAACCGACAGGGTTCCTACGAGCAGTACTTC
CASSNRQGSYEQYF
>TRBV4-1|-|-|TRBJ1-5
TGCGCCAGCAGCTATTACGAGGGGATTAGCAATCAGCCCCAGCATTTT
CASSYYEGISNQPQHF
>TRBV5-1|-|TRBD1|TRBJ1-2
TGCGCCAGCAGCTTGGGGACAGGGGAAGGTGGCTACACCTTC
CASSLGTGEGGYTF
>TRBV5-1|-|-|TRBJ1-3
TGCGCCAGCAGCTTGTTTGACTCTGGAAACACCATATATTTT
CASSLFDSGNTIYF
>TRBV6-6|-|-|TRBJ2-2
TGTGCCAGCAAAGAGCCGAACACCGGGGAGCTGTTTTTT
CASKEPNTGELFF
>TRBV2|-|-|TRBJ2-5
TGTGCCAGCAGCGCCCTGCCGCAAGAGACCCAGTACTTC
CASSALPQETQYF
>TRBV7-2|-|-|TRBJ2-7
TGTGCCAGCAGCTTATGGGTCGAGGGGTACGAGCAGTACTTC
CASSLWVEGYEQYF
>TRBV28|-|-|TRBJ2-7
TGTGCCATCGCGGACGGACCCTACGAGCAGTACTTC
CAIADGPYEQYF
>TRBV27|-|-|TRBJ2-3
TGTGCCAGCAGTTTCGGATCCTCGTCAGATACGCAGTATTTT
CASSFGSSSDTQYF
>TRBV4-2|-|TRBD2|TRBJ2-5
TGTGCCAGCAGCCCAGAGCTGACGGGAGGTGGCCAAGAGACCCAGTACTTC
CASSPELTGGGQETQYF
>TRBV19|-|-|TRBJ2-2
TGTGCCAGTAGTTACGGACAGCTCAACACCGGGGAGCTGTTTTTT
CASSYGQLNTGELFF
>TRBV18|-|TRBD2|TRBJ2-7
TGTGCCAGCTCACCAATTGAGGGAGGGTCCTACGAGCAGTACTTC
CASSPIEGGSYEQYF
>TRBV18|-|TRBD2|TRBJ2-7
TGTGCCAGCTCACCACTAGCGGGAGTAGAGTACGAGCAGTACTTC
CASSPLAGVEYEQYF
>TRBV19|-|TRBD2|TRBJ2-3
TGTGCCAGTAGTCCCTTAGCGGGAGGTAGCACAGATACGCAGTATTTT
CASSPLAGGSTDTQYF
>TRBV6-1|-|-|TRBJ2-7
TGTGCCAGCAGCGTTACAGGGATCTACGAGCAGTACTTC
CASSVTGIYEQYF
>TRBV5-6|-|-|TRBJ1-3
TGTGCCAGCAGCACGGTCACGGTCTCTGGAAACACCATATATTTT
CASSTVTVSGNTIYF
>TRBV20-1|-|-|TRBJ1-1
TGCAGTGCTAGAGACGCAGAAGCTTTCTTT
CSARDAEAFF
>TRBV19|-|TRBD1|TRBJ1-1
TGTGCCAGTAGTATTTTGGGGACAGGGGGAACTGAAGCTTTCTTT
CASSILGTGGTEAFF
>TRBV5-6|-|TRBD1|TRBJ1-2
TGTGCCAGCAGCTTGCTCGGACAGGATGGAGATGGCTACACCTTC
CASSLLGQDGDGYTF
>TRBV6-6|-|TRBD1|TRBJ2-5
TGTGCCAGCAGTTACGGGCAGGGGGCGCGTGAGACCCAGTACTTC
CASSYGQGARETQYF
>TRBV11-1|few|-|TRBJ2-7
TGTGCCAGCGGGACCCCACCCTACGAGCAGTACTTC
CASGTPPYEQYF
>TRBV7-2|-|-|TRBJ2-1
TGTGCCAGCAGCTTAGTAGTGGGTGAGCAGTTCTTC
CASSLVVGEQFF
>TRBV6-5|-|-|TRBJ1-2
TGTGCCAGCAGTTACTCGGAGGGAACTGGCTATGGCTACACCTTC
CASSYSEGTGYGYTF
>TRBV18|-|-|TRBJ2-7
TGTGCCAGCTCACCCCGGGACTCGACGGGGGAGCAGTACTTC
CASSPRDSTGEQYF
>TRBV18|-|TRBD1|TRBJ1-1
TGTGCCAGCTCACCACGGACAGGAGTGAACACTGAAGCTTTCTTT
CASSPRTGVNTEAFF
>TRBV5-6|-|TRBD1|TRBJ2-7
TGTGCCAGCAGCTTTGAGTCGGACAGGGTGAACGAGCAGTACTTC
CASSFESDRVNEQYF
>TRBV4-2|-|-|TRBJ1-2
TGTGCCAGCAGCCAAGATCAGGGGTATGGCTACACCTTC
CASSQDQGYGYTF
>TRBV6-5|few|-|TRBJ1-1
TGTGCCAGCATTCCCAGGGTGAACACTGAAGCTTTCTTT
CASIPRVNTEAFF
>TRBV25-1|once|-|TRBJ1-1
TGTGCCAGCAGTAGAAACACTGAAGCTTTCTTT
CASSRNTEAFF
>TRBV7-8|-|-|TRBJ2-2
TGTGCCAGCAGCTTAACACGGGGAGGCGGGGAGCTGTTTTTT
CASSLTRGGGELFF
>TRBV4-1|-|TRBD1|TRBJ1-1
TGCGCCAGCAGCCAGGACAGGGAAACTGAAGCTTTCTTT
CASSQDRETEAFF
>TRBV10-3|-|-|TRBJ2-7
TGTGCCATCAGCGCGGCGCTCCGGGACGAGCAGTACTTC
CAISAALRDEQYF
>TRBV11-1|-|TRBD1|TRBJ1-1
TGTGCCAGCGGCACAGGGGTGAACACTGAAGCTTTCTTT
CASGTGVNTEAFF
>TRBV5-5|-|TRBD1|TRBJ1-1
TGTGCCAGCAGCCTATACGACAGGGCGGACACTGAAGCTTTCTTT
CASSLYDRADTEAFF
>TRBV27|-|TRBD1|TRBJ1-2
TGTGCCAGCAGTACCCGTCCAGGGGGCAGCTATGGCTACACCTTC
CASSTRPGGSYGYTF
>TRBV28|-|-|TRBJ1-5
TGTGCCAGCAGTTCGGCAGTGGGCCCGTATAGCAATCAGCCCCAGCATTTT
CASSSAVGPYSNQPQHF
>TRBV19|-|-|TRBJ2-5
TGTGCCAGTAGTATGGAGGAGACCCAGTACTTC
CASSMEETQYF
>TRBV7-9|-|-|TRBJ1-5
TGTGCCAGTGGGGGCCAGGACGGATATAGCAATCAGCCCCAGCATTTT
CASGGQDGYSNQPQHF
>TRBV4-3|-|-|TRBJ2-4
TGCGCCAGCAGCCAAGATTGGGGTGAGGCCAAAAACATTCAGTACTTC
CASSQDWGEAKNIQYF
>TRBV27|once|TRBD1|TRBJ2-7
TGTGCCAGCAGTTTAGGGGGACAGATCTACGAGCAGTACTTC
CASSLGGQIYEQYF
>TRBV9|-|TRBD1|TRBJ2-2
TGTGCCAGCACCGACACGAATATACAGGGGATCGGGGAGCTGTTTTTT
CASTDTNIQGIGELFF
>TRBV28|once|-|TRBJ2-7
TGTGCCAGCAGTTTGTACGAGCAGTACTTC
CASSLYEQYF
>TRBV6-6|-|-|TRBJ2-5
TGTGCCAGCAGAGGGGTGGGCAGGGAGACCCAGTACTTC
CASRGVGRETQYF
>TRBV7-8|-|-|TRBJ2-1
TGTGCCAGCAGCTTAGTTTTAGGGAATGAGCAGTTCTTC
CASSLVLGNEQFF
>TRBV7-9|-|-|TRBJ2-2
TGTGCCAGCAGCTTAGCCGGAAACACCGGGGAGCTGTTTTTT
CASSLAGNTGELFF
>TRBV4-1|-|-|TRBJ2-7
TGCGCCAGCAGCCAAGATGCCGTTGGGTACGAGCAGTACTTC
CASSQDAVGYEQYF
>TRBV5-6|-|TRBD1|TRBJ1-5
TGTGCCAGCAGCCCAGGACAGGGGCGCAATCAGCCCCAGCATTTT
CASSPGQGRNQPQHF
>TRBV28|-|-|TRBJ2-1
TGTGCCAGCAGTTTATACTGGAGGGGAAGCTCCTACAATGAGCAGTTCTTC
CASSLYWRGSSYNEQFF
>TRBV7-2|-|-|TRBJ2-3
TGTGCCAGCAGCCCCCCAGGAGGCAATACGCAGTATTTT
CASSPPGGNTQYF
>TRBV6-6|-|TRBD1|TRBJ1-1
TGTGCCAGCAGTGGGGACAGGGTAGGATGGGCTTTCTTT
CASSGDRVGWAFF
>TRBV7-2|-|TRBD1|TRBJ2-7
TGTGCCAGCAGCCCAGGACAGGGAGGATACGAGCAGTACTTC
CASSPGQGGYEQYF
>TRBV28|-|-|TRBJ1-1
TGTGCCAGCAGTATTGGACCCAACACTGAAGCTTTCTTT
CASSIGPNTEAFF
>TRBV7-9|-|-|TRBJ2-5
TGTGCCAGCCGAGGGACGACCCAGTACTTC
CASRGTTQYF
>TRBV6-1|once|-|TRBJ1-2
TGTGCCAGCAGTGAAGCGGACTCTAGCTATGGCTACACCTTC
CASSEADSSYGYTF
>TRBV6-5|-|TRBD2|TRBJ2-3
TGTGCCAGCAATTTAGCGGGAGGGCCCACAGATACGCAGTATTTT
CASNLAGGPTDTQYF
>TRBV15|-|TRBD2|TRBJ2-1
TGTGCCACCAGCGGGTCGGCCAGCGGGGTATTATACAATGAGCAGTTCTTC
CATSGSASGVLYNEQFF
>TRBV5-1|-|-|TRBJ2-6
TGCGCCAGCAGCACAGGACAGCTCTCTGGGGCCAACGTCCTGACTTTC
CASSTGQLSGANVLTF